This entry lists 19 T cell receptor beta chains sequenced from one sample in a study of T cell responses to AZD1222 COVID-19 vaccine. Method: immunoSEQ multiplex PCR; TCRdb's copy keeps in-frame clones and lacks some. The repertoire holds around 50,000 clones, with approximately 86% as singletons. Sequencing was performed on peripheral blood, taken 28 days after the second AZD1222 dose. The receptors shown here come from an adult who received the AZD1222 COVID-19 vaccine.

This clone has only a few counts. Because the CDR3's place on the DNA is in doubt, the DNA is left out and the CDR3 is given as listed by TCRdb. The genes are TRBV12-3 or TRBV12-4 and TRBJ1-1; whether TRBD1, the table's D call, matches the DNA was not checked. The CDR3 sequence runs 13 residues, both termini included. CDR3 loop: CASSLVGQGSPFF.

V gene TRBV11-2 combines with J gene TRBJ2-7; D could derive from TRBD1 or TRBD2 (5 bases each). Trimming stripped 0 bases from V and 1 base from J, with 16 bases between. The CDR3 totals 17 residues. The germline gives CDR1 SGHAT, CDR2 FQNNGV. CDR3 in DNA: TGTGCCAGCAGCTTAGATCCGTCGGGGCGCCGGTCCTACGAGCAGTACTTC. The encoded protein is CASSLDPSGRRSYEQYF.

The rearrangement links TRBV4-2 to TRBJ1-5; TRBD1 is a possible D gene (6 bases). The ends were cut back, 0 bases at V and 6 bases at J, with 18 bases in the middle. The CDR3 consists of 17 residues. Germline V gene sequence: CDR1 LGHNA, CDR2 YNFKEQ. CDR3 protein: CASSQERTVSFSQPQHF. CDR3 sequence (DNA): TGTGCCAGCAGCCAAGAAAGGACAGTCTCGTTCAGTCAGCCCCAGCATTTT.

The J gene is TRBJ1-1, the V gene TRBV11-3, with TRBD1 matching over 7 bases. This CDR3 spans 12 amino acids. Losses at the gene ends were 6 bases for V and 5 bases for J; bases not matched to a gene: 3. CDR1 SGHNT and CDR2 YENEEA come from the germline V gene. CDR3 DNA sequence: TGTGCCAGCAGGATACAGGGGACTGAAGCTTTCTTT. This encodes CASRIQGTEAFF.

The rearrangement links TRBV5-5 to TRBJ1-6; 7 bases agree with TRBD1. Germline V gene data show CDR1 as SGHKS and CDR2 as YYEKEE (reference sequence). The CDR3 is made up of 16 amino acids. V lost 4 bases, J lost 7 bases, and 11 bases stayed unmatched. In nucleotides, the CDR3 is TGTGCCAGCAGCCCTACAGGGGCGAAGGGAAATTCACCCCTCCACTTT. Amino acids: CASSPTGAKGNSPLHF.

The chain recombines TRBV18 with TRBJ2-7; 9 bases are shared with TRBD2. The germline gives CDR1 KGHSH, CDR2 LQKENI. After removal of 2 bases from V and 4 bases from J, the junction contained 6 bases not matched to a gene. The CDR3 spans 15 residues. CDR3 in amino acids: CASSPNPAGGYEQYF. The CDR3 DNA is TGTGCCAGCTCACCAAATCCAGCGGGAGGATACGAGCAGTACTTC.

The DNA of the CDR3 is TGTGCCAGCAGTTTCACCGTGAACACTGAAGCTTTCTTT. It specifies CASSFTVNTEAFF. V gene TRBV28 combines with J gene TRBJ1-1; D is unclear. The ends were cut back, 3 bases at V and 0 bases at J, with 5 bases in the middle. Germline lookup yields CDR1 MDHEN and CDR2 SYDVKM. The CDR3 is 13 residues long. The complete variable domain, with remaining parts taken from reference TRBV28 and TRBJ1-1, reads DVKVTQSSRYLVKRTGEKVFLECVQDMDHENMFWYRQDPGLGLRLIYFSYDVKMKEKGDIPEGYSVSREKKERFSLILESASTNQTSMYLCASSFTVNTEAFFGQGTRLTVV.

This clone was detected once. The chain joins TRBV4-2 to TRBJ2-6; maybe TRBD1 (6 bases). The CDR3 sequence is 20 residues long. Trimming left V 0 bases short and J 0 bases short, with 18 bases between. Per germline, CDR1 LGHNA and CDR2 YNFKEQ. In DNA, the CDR3 is TGTGCCAGCAGCCAAGATCGGGGTAGGACAGTAGACTCTGGGGCCAACGTCCTGACTTTC. It codes for CASSQDRGRTVDSGANVLTF.

This clone has more than one count but fewer than ten. The rearrangement uses TRBV9 and TRBJ2-2, with TRBD2 matching 11 bases. The CDR3 is 16 amino acids. In germline, CDR1 is SGDLS, CDR2 YYNGEE. V shed 3 bases, J shed 6 bases, and the junction held 7 bases outside the gene matches. The CDR3 protein is CASSGTLAGGPGELFF. The CDR3 DNA is TGTGCCAGCAGCGGGACCTTAGCGGGAGGGCCCGGGGAGCTGTTTTTT. The whole variable domain, filled in from reference TRBV9 and TRBJ2-2, reads DSGVTQTPKHLITATGQRVTLRCSPRSGDLSVYWYQQSLDQGLQFLIQYYNGEERAKGNILERFSAQQFPDLHSELNLSSLELGDSALYFCASSGTLAGGPGELFFGEGSRLTVL.

This clone was seen more than once but under ten times. The same CDR3 is also encoded by other DNA sequences in this sample. The chain combines TRBV19 with TRBJ2-1; TRBD2 agrees at 15 bases. The CDR3 contains 15 residues. The germline V gene encodes CDR1 LNHDA and CDR2 SQIVND (reference sequence). With 3 bases clipped from V and 7 bases from J, the junction kept 1 base outside the gene matches. The CDR3 region has the DNA TGTGCCAGTAGTATCGGGACTAGCGGGAGGAATGAGCAGTTCTTC. This gives the protein CASSIGTSGRNEQFF.

V and J are TRBV2 and TRBJ2-7, with D tentatively TRBD1 (6 bases). Germline CDR1 is SNHLY and CDR2 is FYNNEI. V was cut by 6 bases and J by 0 bases, with 15 bases left in between. The CDR3 is made up of 15 amino acids. DNA for the CDR3: TGTGCCAGCAGAGAACAGGGTCCCGTCTCCTACGAGCAGTACTTC. It specifies CASREQGPVSYEQYF.

This chain connects TRBV7-2 to TRBJ2-1; 7 bases are shared with TRBD2. The V and J ends lost 5 bases and 4 bases, in that order; junction bases with no gene match: 11. The germline CDR1 and CDR2 sequences are SGHTA and FQGNSA. This CDR3 has 16 residues. CDR3 nucleotides: TGTGCCAGCAGCCCCGCGGGTTCGCGGGAGTACAATGAGCAGTTCTTC. Translated: CASSPAGSREYNEQFF.

The gene calls are TRBV30 and TRBJ1-1; TRBD1 aligns across 10 bases. Germline V gene lookup returns CDR1 GTSNPN and CDR2 SVGIG (reference sequence). This CDR3 comprises 12 residues. J lost 10 bases, V lost 2 bases, and 4 bases had no gene match. The CDR3 DNA is TGTGCCTGGAGTTCGGACAGGGGGGGAGCTTTCTTT. It encodes CAWSSDRGGAFF.

The chain combines TRBV29-1 with TRBJ2-3; D possibly uses TRBD1 or TRBD2 (5 bases each). This CDR3 is 12 amino acids long. The V end was cut by 4 bases, the J end by 3 bases, with 8 bases between. In germline, CDR1 is SQVTM, CDR2 ANQGSEA. The CDR3: CSVGGETDTQYF. In DNA, the CDR3 is TGCAGCGTTGGAGGGGAAACAGATACGCAGTATTTT.

The chain carries TRBV30 and TRBJ2-2; 8 bases are a match to TRBD2. CDR1 and CDR2 (germline): GTSNPN, SVGIG (reference sequence). Germline trimming cut 8 bases from V and 6 bases from J; bases unmatched to any gene: 14. The CDR3 runs 15 residues. The CDR3: CAALLADGASGELFF. CDR3 bases: TGTGCCGCGCTACTAGCGGACGGAGCTTCCGGGGAGCTGTTTTTT.

J is TRBJ2-4 and V is TRBV5-6, with D possibly being TRBD2 (7 bases). CDR3 size: 17 residues. The V gene lost 0 bases and the J gene lost 1 base, with 14 bases spanning the gap. From germline, CDR1 is SGHDT and CDR2 YYEEEE. The CDR3 loop is CASSLARGGEAKNIQYF. CDR3 in DNA: TGTGCCAGCAGCTTGGCCAGAGGGGGGGAGGCCAAAAACATTCAGTACTTC.

The CDR3 nucleotides read TGTGCCAGCAGCGTAGCAGGGACAGGGGGCTTGGCTTTCTTT. Protein: CASSVAGTGGLAFF. The chain joins TRBV9 to TRBJ1-1; 12 bases match TRBD1. V was clipped by 0 bases and J by 11 bases; unmatched bases: 5. Germline V gene sequence: CDR1 SGDLS, CDR2 YYNGEE. This CDR3 region has 14 residues.

The rearrangement uses TRBV10-3 and TRBJ2-2, with TRBD2 matching over 7 bases. The length of the CDR3 is 14 residues. The J segment lost 4 bases and the V segment lost 7 bases, leaving 6 bases of the junction unmatched. Germline CDR1 and CDR2: ENHRY and SYGVKD. This CDR3 is CAITAGDLTGELFF. DNA of the CDR3: TGTGCCATCACTGCGGGAGACCTCACCGGGGAGCTGTTTTTT.

The chain is built from TRBV3-1 (or the pseudogene TRBV3-2) and TRBJ1-2; D is uncertain. Germline values: CDR1 LGHDT, CDR2 YNNKEL (reference sequence). The CDR3 is 13 residues long. V lost 2 bases and J lost 4, with 8 bases in between. CDR3: CASSQSGPYGYTF. The CDR3 nucleotides are TGTGCCAGCAGCCAATCAGGACCCTATGGCTACACCTTC.